The 29 T cell receptor beta chains reported below all come from one sample, sequenced in a study of blood T cell repertoires in COVID-19. Only in-frame clones appear in the TCRdb table, and some are missing; sequencing was by immunoSEQ multiplex PCR. The table records 300,000 to 400,000 clones, roughly 88% of them present only once. Sequencing used peripheral blood. The receptors shown here come from a woman in her 30s with COVID-19, enrolled during active disease.

The chain joins TRBV2 to TRBJ1-6; weak D call: TRBD1 (5 bases). Germline CDR1 is SNHLY and CDR2 is FYNNEI. The CDR3 length is 14 residues. The V gene lost 6 bases and the J gene lost 6 bases, with 12 bases spanning the gap. CDR3 nucleotide sequence: TGTGCCAGCAGGGAAAGACAGATTAATTCACCCCTCCACTTT. As protein: CASRERQINSPLHF.

The chain employs TRBV12-5 and TRBJ1-1, with a possible D match to TRBD1 (5 bases). This CDR3 spans 13 amino acids. Germline assignment: CDR1 LGHNT and CDR2 FRNRAP. Trimming stripped 6 bases from V and 0 bases from J, with 8 bases between. This CDR3 is CASGSDMNTEAFF. In DNA form, the CDR3 reads TGTGCTAGTGGCTCGGACATGAACACTGAAGCTTTCTTT.

The V and J genes are TRBV29-1 and TRBJ2-4; 7 bases line up with TRBD1. CDR3 length: 14 amino acids. The V and J ends lost 4 bases and 8 bases, in that order; junction bases with no gene match: 11. The germline gives CDR1 SQVTM, CDR2 ANQGSEA. CDR3 DNA: TGCAGCGTTGCAGTTAACAGGGGCGCAGACATTCAGTACTTC. Encoded protein: CSVAVNRGADIQYF.

This clone was detected only once. The chain uses TRBV10-3 and TRBJ1-5; 8 positions agree with TRBD1. CDR1 and CDR2 from the germline V gene are ENHRY and SYGVKD. The V segment lost 0 bases and the J segment 6 bases; nucleotides outside the gene matches: 4. This CDR3 is built from 15 residues. CDR3 in amino acids: CAISESAGGSQPQHF. CDR3 DNA sequence: TGTGCCATCAGTGAGTCGGCAGGGGGCAGTCAGCCCCAGCATTTT.

This clone has at least ten counts. The chain combines TRBV15 with TRBJ2-3; D not certain. Trimming removed 0 bases from V and 5 bases from J, with 6 bases in between. Germline V gene data show CDR1 as LNHNV and CDR2 as YYDKDF (reference sequence). The CDR3 is 13 amino acids. The CDR3 region has the DNA TGTGCCACCAGCAGAGATGTTCAAGATACGCAGTATTTT. Protein product: CATSRDVQDTQYF.

The chain links TRBV7-9 to TRBJ2-1, with 10 nucleotides matching TRBD1. Germline CDR1 reads SEHNR; CDR2 reads FQNEAQ (reference sequence). The CDR3 has 15 amino acids. V lost 3 bases and J lost 8; bases outside the gene matches: 7. The CDR3 region is CASSLGQGSLDEQFF. For the CDR3, the DNA is TGTGCCAGCAGCTTGGGACAGGGGTCCCTCGATGAGCAGTTCTTC.

The chain has TRBV9 and TRBJ2-2; 8 nucleotides line up with TRBD1. The CDR3 has 14 residues. V shed 3 bases, J shed 6 bases, and the junction held 4 bases outside the gene matches. Germline CDR1 SGDLS, CDR2 YYNGEE. CDR3 protein: CASSANRGSGELFF. Written as DNA, the CDR3 is TGTGCCAGCAGCGCAAACAGGGGGTCCGGGGAGCTGTTTTTT.

This chain joins TRBV15 and TRBJ2-7; 7 bases match TRBD2. This CDR3 is 15 amino acids long. Germline loops: CDR1 LNHNV, CDR2 YYDKDF (reference sequence). V trimming: 3 bases; J trimming: 2 bases; junction bases outside the gene matches: 7. The DNA for the CDR3 is TGTGCCACCAGCAGGGCCTTGAGCGGGGCCTACGAGCAGTACTTC. Amino acid sequence: CATSRALSGAYEQYF.

The chain links TRBV2 to TRBJ2-3; 7 bases agree with TRBD1. V was pared by 3 bases and J by 0 bases, with 15 bases of the junction left unmatched. Germline V gene lookup returns CDR1 SNHLY and CDR2 FYNNEI. This CDR3 has 19 residues. DNA of the CDR3: TGTGCCAGCAGTGATAAGAAACAGGGGCGCCCCTATAGCACAGATACGCAGTATTTT. Its translation: CASSDKKQGRPYSTDTQYF.

CDR3 in DNA: TGTGCCAGTAGATCTAGGGGGTCCGCGAACACCGGGGAGCTGTTTTTT. As protein: CASRSRGSANTGELFF. The gene calls are TRBV19 and TRBJ2-2; D may be TRBD1 (6 bases). CDR1 and CDR2 (germline): LNHDA, SQIVND (reference sequence). This CDR3 is built from 16 residues. The V gene lost 6 bases and the J gene lost 0 bases, with 14 bases spanning the gap.

The rearrangement joins TRBV7-9 to TRBJ2-3; 7 positions match TRBD2. Germline-derived CDR1 and CDR2 are SEHNR and FQNEAQ (reference sequence). The junction had 16 bases not matched to a gene; V was cut back by 4 bases and J by 0 bases. The CDR3 is 19 residues long. The CDR3 loop reads CASSSQMGRSGASTDTQYF. The CDR3, as DNA: TGTGCCAGCAGCTCGCAAATGGGGAGAAGCGGGGCTAGCACAGATACGCAGTATTTT.

V usage is TRBV28 and J usage is TRBJ2-2, with no clear D. CDR1 and CDR2 (germline): MDHEN, SYDVKM. This CDR3 is 19 amino acids long. V was trimmed by 2 bases and J by 3 bases, leaving 22 bases between them. The chain's CDR3 is CASSLGGGRFRQDTGELFF. CDR3 sequence (DNA): TGTGCCAGCAGTTTAGGCGGTGGTCGGTTCCGCCAAGACACCGGGGAGCTGTTTTTT. The variable domain in full, with the rest retrieved from reference TRBV28 and TRBJ2-2, is DVKVTQSSRYLVKRTGEKVFLECVQDMDHENMFWYRQDPGLGLRLIYFSYDVKMKEKGDIPEGYSVSREKKERFSLILESASTNQTSMYLCASSLGGGRFRQDTGELFFGEGSRLTVL.

The rearrangement uses TRBV6-1 and TRBJ2-7; tentatively, D is TRBD2 (6 bases). Between the trimmed V and J ends, which lost 3 bases and 4 bases, there was a span of 16 bases. Germline V gene data show CDR1 as MNHNS and CDR2 as SASEGT. CDR3 size: 15 residues. CDR3 sequence reads: CASSDLGTPSYEQYV. The CDR3 bases are TGTGCCAGCAGTGACCTAGGGACTCCTTCATACGAGCAGTACGTC.

The chain joins TRBV4-1 to TRBJ1-6; perhaps TRBD1 as D (5 bases). Trimming took off 0 bases at V and 5 bases at J, with 11 bases between the two ends. This CDR3 is 16 amino acids long. The germline CDR1 and CDR2 sequences are MGHRA and YSYEKL. The CDR3 here is CASSQDGQGHNSPLHF. The CDR3 DNA follows: TGCGCCAGCAGCCAAGATGGGCAGGGCCATAATTCACCCCTCCACTTT.

This clone was observed a few times. The rearrangement uses TRBV6-5 and TRBJ2-1; D gene uncertain. Deletions cut 4 bases from V and 7 bases from J, with 5 bases between. Looked up from germline, CDR1 is MNHEY and CDR2 is SVGAGI. This CDR3 spans 11 amino acids. DNA of the CDR3: TGTGCCAGCAGTTTAGAGAATGAGCAGTTCTTC. This translates into CASSLENEQFF.

This chain joins TRBV12-5 and TRBJ2-2, with a weak D call TRBD2 (5 bases). The CDR3 runs to 15 residues. The V end was cut by 10 bases, the J end by 7 bases, with 22 bases between. Looked up from germline, CDR1 is LGHNT and CDR2 is FRNRAP. This chain's CDR3 is CATLTRTPGSGELFF. In DNA form, the CDR3 reads TGTGCTACTCTAACTCGGACTCCAGGTAGCGGGGAGCTGTTTTTT.

The rearrangement uses TRBV4-1 and TRBJ2-1, with TRBD2 as a possible D gene (5 bases). Looked up from germline, CDR1 is MGHRA and CDR2 is YSYEKL. Trimming left V 1 base short and J 0 bases short, with 10 bases between. The CDR3 consists of 16 residues. CDR3 amino acids: CASSQGVASSYNEQFF. The CDR3, as DNA: TGCGCCAGCAGCCAAGGGGTAGCGAGCTCCTACAATGAGCAGTTCTTC.

V usage is TRBV3-1 (or the pseudogene TRBV3-2) and J usage is TRBJ2-7; possible D gene TRBD2, 6 bases. This CDR3 has 15 amino acids. Trimming stripped 4 bases from V and 6 bases from J, with 19 bases between. CDR1 LGHDT and CDR2 YNNKEL come from the germline V gene (reference sequence). The CDR3 sequence: CASSPSAGSAFEQYF. CDR3 DNA: TGTGCCAGCAGCCCTAGCGCCGGGTCAGCCTTCGAGCAGTACTTC.

The chain employs TRBV4-3 and TRBJ2-1; 15 nucleotides match TRBD2. V lost 2 bases to trimming and J lost 9 bases; unmatched junction nucleotides: 8. The CDR3 length is 17 residues. From germline, CDR1 is LGHNA and CDR2 YSLEER. The chain's CDR3 is CASSQPPGLAGGVEQFF. For the CDR3, the DNA is TGCGCCAGCAGCCAACCCCCAGGACTAGCGGGGGGGGTTGAGCAGTTCTTC.

This chain connects TRBV19 to TRBJ2-2; TRBD1 aligns across 8 bases. The CDR3 is made up of 15 amino acids. V shed 6 bases and J 6 bases; nucleotides not matched to a gene: 9. Germline values: CDR1 LNHDA, CDR2 SQIVND (reference sequence). The CDR3 here is CASRSNRGTAGELFF. Written as DNA, the CDR3 is TGTGCCAGTAGATCAAACAGGGGGACGGCCGGGGAGCTGTTTTTT.

In this sample, this clone turned up once. V usage is TRBV6-5 and J usage is TRBJ2-6, with a possible D match to TRBD1 (6 bases). The V end was cut by 6 bases, the J end by 6 bases, with 12 bases between. Germline V gene data show CDR1 as MNHEY and CDR2 as SVGAGI. The CDR3 extends over 14 amino acids. The CDR3 DNA reads TGTGCCAGCAGGCAGGGGCCAGAGGCCAACGTCCTGACTTTC. It yields the protein CASRQGPEANVLTF.

The V gene is TRBV19, the J gene TRBJ2-2; 11 bases fit TRBD2. The CDR3 sequence is 19 residues long. V shed 5 bases, J shed 4 bases, and the junction held 15 bases outside the gene matches. Germline-derived CDR1 and CDR2 are LNHDA and SQIVND (reference sequence). The CDR3 sequence: CASSALAGGLTGVTGELFF. CDR3 nucleotides: TGTGCCAGTAGTGCGTTAGCGGGGGGGCTTACCGGGGTCACCGGGGAGCTGTTTTTT.

The chain has TRBV5-6 and TRBJ1-4; TRBD1 might be the D (6 bases). Germline CDR1 reads SGHDT; CDR2 reads YYEEEE. The CDR3 totals 16 residues. The ends were cut back, 2 bases at V and 5 bases at J, with 16 bases in the middle. CDR3 region: CASSLRFRGENEKLFF. The CDR3 nucleotides read TGTGCCAGCAGCTTACGTTTCAGGGGAGAAAATGAAAAACTGTTTTTT.

V is TRBV3-1 (or the pseudogene TRBV3-2) and J is TRBJ2-3, with 10 bases fitting TRBD2. Germline V gives CDR1 LGHDT, CDR2 YNNKEL (reference sequence). This CDR3 has 15 residues. The junction had 3 bases not matched to a gene; V was cut back by 5 bases and J by 1 base. CDR3: CASSGTSGGTDTQYF. CDR3 nucleotides: TGTGCCAGCAGCGGCACTAGCGGGGGCACAGATACGCAGTATTTT.

The DNA for the CDR3 is TGTGCCACCAGTGACCCCAGGGTAAATGAGCAGTTCTTC. Translation gives CATSDPRVNEQFF. The chain couples TRBV24-1 to TRBJ2-1; D might be TRBD1 (5 bases). V dropped 4 bases and J dropped 7 bases, with 10 bases sitting between them. The germline V gene encodes CDR1 KGHDR and CDR2 SFDVKD. This CDR3 is 13 amino acids long.

The chain joins TRBV30 to TRBJ2-1; no definite D call. In germline, CDR1 is GTSNPN, CDR2 SVGIG (reference sequence). V lost 4 bases to trimming and J lost 5 bases, with 18 bases between them. The CDR3 sequence is 15 residues long. The CDR3 coding sequence is TGTGCCTGGAACAGAGAGATGCACAAGAACAATGAGCAGTTCTTC. Protein: CAWNREMHKNNEQFF.

The rearrangement links TRBV5-1 to TRBJ1-1; 8 bases fit TRBD1. Germline-derived CDR1 and CDR2 are SGHRS and YFSETQ. CDR3 length: 14 amino acids. Trimming took 4 bases from V and 1 from J; bases not matched to a gene: 3. CDR3 loop: CASSRQGPNTEAFF. CDR3 DNA: TGCGCCAGCAGCCGACAGGGGCCGAACACTGAAGCTTTCTTT.

This chain connects TRBV6-1 to TRBJ1-6; D perhaps matches TRBD1 (5 bases). Germline V gene data show CDR1 as MNHNS and CDR2 as SASEGT. This CDR3 is 14 amino acids long. The germline V and J ends were trimmed by 6 bases and 8 bases, with 14 bases remaining between them. The CDR3 nucleotides read TGTGCCAGCAGCACCAGGGTCCGGGATTCACCCCTCCACTTT. Protein: CASSTRVRDSPLHF.

The chain combines TRBV29-1 with TRBJ1-1, with TRBD1 matching 7 bases. CDR3 length equals 14 residues. From germline, CDR1 is SQVTM and CDR2 ANQGSEA. V lost 2 bases, J lost 5 bases, and 8 bases stayed unmatched. CDR3: CSVENTGAGTEAFF. The DNA of the CDR3 is TGCAGCGTTGAAAATACAGGGGCAGGGACTGAAGCTTTCTTT.